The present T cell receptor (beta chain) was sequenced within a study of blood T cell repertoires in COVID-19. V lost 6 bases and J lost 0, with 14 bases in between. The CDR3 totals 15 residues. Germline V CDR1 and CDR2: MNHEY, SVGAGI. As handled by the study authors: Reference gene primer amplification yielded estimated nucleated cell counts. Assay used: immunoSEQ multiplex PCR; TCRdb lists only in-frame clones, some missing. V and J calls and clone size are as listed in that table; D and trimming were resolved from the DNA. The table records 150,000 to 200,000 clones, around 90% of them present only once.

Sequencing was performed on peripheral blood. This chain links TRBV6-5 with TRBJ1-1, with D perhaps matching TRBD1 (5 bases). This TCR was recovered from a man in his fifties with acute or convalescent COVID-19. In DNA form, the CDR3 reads TGTGCCAGCAGCCCACCGGGGGGAATGAACACTGAAGCTTTCTTT. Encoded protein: CASSPPGGMNTEAFF.